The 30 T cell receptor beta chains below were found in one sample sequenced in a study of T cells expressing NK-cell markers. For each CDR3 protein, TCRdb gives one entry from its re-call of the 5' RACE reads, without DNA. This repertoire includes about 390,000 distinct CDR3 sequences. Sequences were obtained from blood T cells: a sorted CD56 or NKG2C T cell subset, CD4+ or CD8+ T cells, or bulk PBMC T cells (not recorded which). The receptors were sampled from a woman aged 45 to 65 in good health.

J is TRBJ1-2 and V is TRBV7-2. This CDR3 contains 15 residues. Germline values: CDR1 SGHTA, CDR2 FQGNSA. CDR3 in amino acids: CASSLASGRLYGYTF.

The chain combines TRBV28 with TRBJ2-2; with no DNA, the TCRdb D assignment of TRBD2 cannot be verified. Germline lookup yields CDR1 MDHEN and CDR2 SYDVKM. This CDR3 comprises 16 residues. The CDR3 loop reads CASRKTSGSPLGELFF.

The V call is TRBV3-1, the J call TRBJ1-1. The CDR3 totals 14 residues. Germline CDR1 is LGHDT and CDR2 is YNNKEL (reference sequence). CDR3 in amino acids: CASSQDRFPTEAFF.

CDR3 amino acids: CASSVAPTSGRANEQFF. The J gene is TRBJ2-1, the V gene TRBV27; without DNA, the TCRdb call of TRBD2 cannot be checked. Per the germline V gene, CDR1 is MNHEY and CDR2 is SMNVEV (reference sequence). The CDR3 loop spans 17 amino acids.

CDR3 in amino acids: CASSLAGRNGNTEAFF. The chain links TRBV5-1 to TRBJ1-1. CDR1 is SGHRS, CDR2 YFSETQ, per germline. CDR3 size: 16 residues.

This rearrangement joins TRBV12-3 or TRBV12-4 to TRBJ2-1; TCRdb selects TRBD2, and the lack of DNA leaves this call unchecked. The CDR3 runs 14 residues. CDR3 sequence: CASRRGHLGNEQFF.

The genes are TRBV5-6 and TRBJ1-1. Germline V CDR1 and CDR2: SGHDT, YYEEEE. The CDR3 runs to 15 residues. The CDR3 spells CASSLPPALNTEAFF.

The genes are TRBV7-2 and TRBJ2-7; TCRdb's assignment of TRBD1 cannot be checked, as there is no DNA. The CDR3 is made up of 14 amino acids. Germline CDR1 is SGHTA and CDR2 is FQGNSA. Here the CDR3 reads CATGDRGRGREQYF.

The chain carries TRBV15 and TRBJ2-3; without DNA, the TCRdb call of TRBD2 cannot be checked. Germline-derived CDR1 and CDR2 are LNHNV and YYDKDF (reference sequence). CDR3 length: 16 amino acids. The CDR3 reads CATSRDLAESTDTQYF. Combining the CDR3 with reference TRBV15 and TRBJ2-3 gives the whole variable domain DAMVIQNPRYQVTQFGKPVTLSCSQTLNHNVMYWYQQKSSQAPKLLFHYYDKDFNNEADTPDNFQSRRPNTSFCFLDIRSPGLGDTAMYLCATSRDLAESTDTQYFGPGTRLTVL.

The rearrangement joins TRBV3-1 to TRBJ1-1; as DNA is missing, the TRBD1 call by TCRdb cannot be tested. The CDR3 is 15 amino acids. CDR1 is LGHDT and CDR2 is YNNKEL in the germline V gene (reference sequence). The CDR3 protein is CASSLQGAGVTEAFF.

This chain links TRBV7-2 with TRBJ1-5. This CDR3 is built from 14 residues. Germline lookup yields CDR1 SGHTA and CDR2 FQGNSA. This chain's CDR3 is CASSFIATAQPQHF.

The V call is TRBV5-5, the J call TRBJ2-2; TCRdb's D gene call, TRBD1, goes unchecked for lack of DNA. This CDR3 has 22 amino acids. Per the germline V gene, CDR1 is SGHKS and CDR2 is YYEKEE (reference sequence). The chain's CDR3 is CASSFGPPGQGAGRANTGELFF.

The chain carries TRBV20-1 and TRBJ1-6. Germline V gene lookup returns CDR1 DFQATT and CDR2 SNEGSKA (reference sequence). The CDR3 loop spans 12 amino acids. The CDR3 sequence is CSARSSDSPLHF.

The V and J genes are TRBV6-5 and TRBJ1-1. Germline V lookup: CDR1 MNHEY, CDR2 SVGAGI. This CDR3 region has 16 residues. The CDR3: CASSYTGGGGGTEAFF.

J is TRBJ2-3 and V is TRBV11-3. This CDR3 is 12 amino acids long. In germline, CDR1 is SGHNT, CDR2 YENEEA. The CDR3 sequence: CASSLDLDTQYF.

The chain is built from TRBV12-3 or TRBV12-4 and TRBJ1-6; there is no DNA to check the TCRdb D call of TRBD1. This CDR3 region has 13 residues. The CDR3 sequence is CASRGGLFSPLHF.

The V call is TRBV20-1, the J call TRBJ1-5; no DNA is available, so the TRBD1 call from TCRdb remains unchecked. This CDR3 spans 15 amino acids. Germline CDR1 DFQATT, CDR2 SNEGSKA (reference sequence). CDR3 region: CSASRAGATGQPQHF.

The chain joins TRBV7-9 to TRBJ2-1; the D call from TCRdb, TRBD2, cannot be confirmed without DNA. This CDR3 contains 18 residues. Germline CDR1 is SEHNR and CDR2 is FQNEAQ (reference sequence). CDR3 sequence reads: CASSPRFTSGRAYNEQFF.

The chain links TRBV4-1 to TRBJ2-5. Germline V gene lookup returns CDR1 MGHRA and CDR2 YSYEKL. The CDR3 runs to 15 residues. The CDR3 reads CASSQDATYQETQYF.

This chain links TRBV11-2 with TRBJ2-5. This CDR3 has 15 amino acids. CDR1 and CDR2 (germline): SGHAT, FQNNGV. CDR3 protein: CASSLDGRLQETQYF.

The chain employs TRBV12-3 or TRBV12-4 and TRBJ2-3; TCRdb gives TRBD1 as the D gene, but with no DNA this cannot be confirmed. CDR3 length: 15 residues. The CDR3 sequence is CASSLSGNPTDTQYF.

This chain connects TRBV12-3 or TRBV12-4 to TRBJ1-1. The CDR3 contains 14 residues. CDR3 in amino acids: CASSSGALWAEAFF.

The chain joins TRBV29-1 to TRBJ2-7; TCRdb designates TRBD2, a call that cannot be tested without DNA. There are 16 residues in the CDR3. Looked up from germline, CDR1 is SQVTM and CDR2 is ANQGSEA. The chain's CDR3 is CSVSGLAGMAPDEQYF.

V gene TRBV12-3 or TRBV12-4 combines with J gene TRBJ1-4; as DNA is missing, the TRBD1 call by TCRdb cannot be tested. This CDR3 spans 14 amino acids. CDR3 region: CASSHWGVGEKLFF.

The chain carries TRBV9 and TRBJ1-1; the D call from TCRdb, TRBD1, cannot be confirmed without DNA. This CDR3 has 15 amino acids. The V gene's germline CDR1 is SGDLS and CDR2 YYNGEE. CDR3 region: CASSVGQGAQSEAFF.

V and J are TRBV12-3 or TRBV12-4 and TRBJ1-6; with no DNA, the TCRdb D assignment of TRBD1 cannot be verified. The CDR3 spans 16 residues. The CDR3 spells CASSTGQGSLKSPLHF.

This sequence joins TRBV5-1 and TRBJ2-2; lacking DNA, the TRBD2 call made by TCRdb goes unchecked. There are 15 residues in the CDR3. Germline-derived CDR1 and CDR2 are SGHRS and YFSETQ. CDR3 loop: CASSASSGSTGELFF.

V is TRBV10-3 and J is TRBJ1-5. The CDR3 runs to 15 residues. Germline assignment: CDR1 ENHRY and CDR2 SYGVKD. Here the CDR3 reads CAISAGRDSNQPQHF.

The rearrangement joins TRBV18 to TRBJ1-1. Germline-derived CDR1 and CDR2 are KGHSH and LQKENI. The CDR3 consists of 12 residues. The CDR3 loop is CASSHVNTEAFF.

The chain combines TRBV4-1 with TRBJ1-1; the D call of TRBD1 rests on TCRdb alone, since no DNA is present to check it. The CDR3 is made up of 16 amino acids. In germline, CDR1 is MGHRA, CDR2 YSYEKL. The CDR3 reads CASVRTGARSGTEAFF.